The clone carrying this T cell receptor (beta chain) appeared a single time. The sample belongs to a study of blood T cell repertoires in COVID-19. Methods used by the authors: From reference gene primer amplification, estimates of nucleated cell counts were derived. Assay: immunoSEQ multiplex PCR; the TCRdb copy retains only in-frame clones and omits some. V, J and clone size derive from that table, while D and trimming were established from the DNA sequence. The sample yields approximately 210,000 clones, roughly nine tenths seen once. The V gene lost 9 bases and the J gene lost 7 bases, with 13 bases spanning the gap. This CDR3 has 13 amino acids. Germline V lookup: CDR1 SEHNR, CDR2 FQNEAQ (reference sequence).

This TCR derives from a woman aged 70-85 years with acute or convalescent COVID-19. This chain links TRBV7-9 with TRBJ1-6, with D possibly being TRBD1 (6 bases). Sequencing used peripheral blood. CDR3 nucleotide sequence: TGTGCCAGTCAGTGGACAGAAAATTCACCCCTCCACTTT. Amino acid sequence: CASQWTENSPLHF.